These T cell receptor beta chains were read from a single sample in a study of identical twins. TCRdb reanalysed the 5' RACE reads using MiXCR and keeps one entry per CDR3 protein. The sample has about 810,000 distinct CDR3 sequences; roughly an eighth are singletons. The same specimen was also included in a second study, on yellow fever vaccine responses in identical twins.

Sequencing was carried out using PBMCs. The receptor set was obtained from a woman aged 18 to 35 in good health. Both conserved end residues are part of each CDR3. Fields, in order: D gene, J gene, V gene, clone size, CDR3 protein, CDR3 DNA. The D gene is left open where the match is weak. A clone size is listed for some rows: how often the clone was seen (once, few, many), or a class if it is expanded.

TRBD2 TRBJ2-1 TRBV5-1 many CASSSGSSYNEQFF TGTGCCAGCAGTAGCGGGAGCTCCTACAATGAGCAGTTCTTC
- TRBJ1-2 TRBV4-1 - CASSSRQDPSSYGYTF TGCGCCAGCAGCAGCCGACAGGACCCTTCTTCCTATGGCTACACCTTC
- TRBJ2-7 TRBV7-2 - CASSFVGPPYEQYF TGTGCCAGCAGCTTCGTAGGCCCTCCCTACGAGCAGTACTTC
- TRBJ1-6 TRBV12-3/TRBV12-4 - CASKKGGFNDSPLHF TGTGCCAGCAAAAAGGGAGGGTTTAATGATTCACCCCTCCACTTT
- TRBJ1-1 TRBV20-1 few CSAPQTGWTEAFF TGCAGTGCTCCCCAGACAGGTTGGACTGAAGCTTTCTTT
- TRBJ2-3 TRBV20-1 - CSVLDLPALYF TGCAGTGTCCTTGACCTCCCGGCACTGTATTTT
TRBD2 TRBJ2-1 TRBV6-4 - CASSGLAGGLKSTYNEQFF TGTGCCAGCAGTGGACTAGCGGGAGGCCTAAAATCAACCTACAATGAGCAGTTCTTC
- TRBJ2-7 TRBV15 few CATTRGGGSYEQYF TGTGCCACCACCAGGGGCGGTGGTTCCTACGAGCAGTACTTC
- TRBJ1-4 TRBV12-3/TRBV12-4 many CASSFVGLGEKLFF TGTGCCAGCAGTTTTGTGGGTCTAGGTGAAAAACTGTTTTTT
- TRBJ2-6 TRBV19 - CASSIGTGSGANVLTF TGTGCCAGTAGTATAGGTACGGGCTCTGGGGCCAACGTCCTGACTTTC
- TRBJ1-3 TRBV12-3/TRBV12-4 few CASSPRTMATGNTIYF TGTGCCAGCAGTCCGCGGACAATGGCCACTGGAAACACCATATATTTT
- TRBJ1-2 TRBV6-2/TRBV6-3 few CASSRQGGAYLYGYTF TGTGCCAGCAGCCGCCAGGGAGGGGCGTATCTCTATGGCTACACCTTC
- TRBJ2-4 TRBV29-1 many CSVEMGSKNIQYF TGCAGCGTTGAGATGGGGTCCAAAAACATTCAGTACTTC
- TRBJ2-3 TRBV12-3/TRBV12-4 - CANSDSRDTQYF TGTGCCAACAGTGACAGCAGAGATACGCAGTATTTT
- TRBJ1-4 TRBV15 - CATSREDSSNEKLFF TGTGCCACCAGCAGAGAGGACAGCTCTAATGAAAAACTGTTTTTT
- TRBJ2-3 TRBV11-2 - CASSRGLSTDTQYF TGTGCCAGCAGCCGAGGACTAAGCACAGATACGCAGTATTTT
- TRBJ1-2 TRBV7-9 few CANSIETGLSGYTF TGTGCCAACAGCATAGAGACAGGTTTAAGTGGCTACACCTTC
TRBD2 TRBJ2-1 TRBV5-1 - CASSLSSGRLSYNEQFF TGCGCCAGCAGCTTGAGTAGCGGGAGGCTCTCCTACAATGAGCAGTTCTTC
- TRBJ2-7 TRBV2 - CASSAWGPVEQYF TGTGCCAGCAGTGCATGGGGGCCGGTCGAGCAGTACTTC
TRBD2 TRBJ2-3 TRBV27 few CASSLYPSGVGDTQYF TGTGCCAGCAGTTTATATCCTAGCGGGGTGGGGGATACGCAGTATTTT
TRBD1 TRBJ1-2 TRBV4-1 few CASSQPGQANYGYTF TGCGCCAGCAGCCAACCAGGACAGGCCAACTATGGCTACACCTTC
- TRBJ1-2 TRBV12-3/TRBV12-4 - CASSPGQLNGYTF TGTGCCAGCAGTCCCGGACAGCTAAATGGCTACACCTTC
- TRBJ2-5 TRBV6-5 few CASSYDHSGRVGETQYF TGTGCCAGCAGTTACGACCACTCGGGCAGGGTCGGAGAGACCCAGTACTTC
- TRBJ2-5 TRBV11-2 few CASGTESQYF TGTGCCAGCGGCACAGAGAGCCAGTACTTC
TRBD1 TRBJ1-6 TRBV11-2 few CASSFLALDRGSNNSPLHF TGTGCCAGCAGCTTCCTGGCCCTAGACAGGGGTTCGAATAATTCACCCCTCCACTTT
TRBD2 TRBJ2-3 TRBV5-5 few CASSFSAGGGSDTQYF TGTGCCAGCAGCTTTTCTGCGGGGGGCGGCTCAGATACGCAGTATTTT
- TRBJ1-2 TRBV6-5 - CASSYLRQGFDYTF TGTGCCAGCAGTTACCTCCGGCAGGGATTCGACTACACCTTC
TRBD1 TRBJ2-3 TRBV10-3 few CAIDGQGALPDTQYF TGTGCCATCGATGGACAGGGGGCGCTGCCAGATACGCAGTATTTT
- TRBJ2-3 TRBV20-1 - CSASPDISGTDTQYF TGCAGTGCTTCCCCCGACATCTCGGGCACAGATACGCAGTATTTT
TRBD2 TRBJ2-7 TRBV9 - CASSSRTSGETYEQYF TGTGCCAGCAGCTCCCGGACTAGCGGGGAAACCTACGAGCAGTACTTC
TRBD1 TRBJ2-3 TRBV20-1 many CSASRGGSSTDTQYF TGCAGTGCTAGTCGAGGGGGCTCTAGCACAGATACGCAGTATTTT
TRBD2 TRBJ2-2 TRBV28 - CASSLPGLAGAKNTGELFF TGTGCCAGCAGTTTACCAGGACTAGCGGGGGCCAAGAACACCGGGGAGCTGTTTTTT
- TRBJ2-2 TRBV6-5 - CASSFGQGRNTGELFF TGTGCCAGCAGTTTTGGGCAGGGTCGAAACACCGGGGAGCTGTTTTTT
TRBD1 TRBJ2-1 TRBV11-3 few CASSPQGAENEQFF TGTGCCAGCAGCCCACAGGGGGCTGAGAATGAGCAGTTCTTC
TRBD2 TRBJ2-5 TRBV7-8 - CASSVSGGAGETQYF TGTGCCAGCAGCGTTAGCGGGGGGGCCGGGGAGACCCAGTACTTC
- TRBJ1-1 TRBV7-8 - CASSRQIMLSNTEAFF TGTGCCAGCAGCCGACAGATTATGCTATCTAACACTGAAGCTTTCTTT
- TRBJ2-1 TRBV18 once CASSPLSGDEQFF TGTGCCAGCTCACCACTATCGGGCGATGAGCAGTTCTTC
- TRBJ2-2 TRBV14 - CAGSQASIVGELFF TGTGCCGGCAGCCAAGCCTCTATTGTGGGGGAGCTGTTTTTT
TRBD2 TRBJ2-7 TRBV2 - CASAQPWRERYEQYF TGTGCCAGCGCCCAGCCCTGGCGGGAGAGGTACGAGCAGTACTTC
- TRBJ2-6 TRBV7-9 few CASTRETFPGANVLTF TGTGCCAGCACTAGAGAGACCTTCCCCGGGGCCAACGTCCTGACTTTC
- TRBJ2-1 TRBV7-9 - CASSASGTINEQFF TGTGCCAGCAGCGCGAGCGGTACAATCAATGAGCAGTTCTTC
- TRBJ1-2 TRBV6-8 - CASSYRGWNGYTF TGTGCCAGCAGTTATAGGGGTTGGAATGGCTACACCTTC
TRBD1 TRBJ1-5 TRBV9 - CASSGTGFHQPQHF TGTGCCAGCAGCGGGACAGGGTTTCATCAGCCCCAGCATTTT
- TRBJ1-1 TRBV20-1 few CCARDRTDWLNTEAFF TGCTGTGCTAGAGATCGAACAGATTGGCTAAACACTGAAGCTTTCTTT
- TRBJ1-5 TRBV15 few CATSTTSGVLGNQPQHF TGTGCCACCAGCACGACGAGCGGGGTTCTAGGCAATCAGCCCCAGCATTTT
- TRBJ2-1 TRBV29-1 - CSVAEGPGSYNEQFF TGCAGCGTTGCGGAGGGCCCGGGCTCCTACAATGAGCAGTTCTTC
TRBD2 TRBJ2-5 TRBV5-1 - CASSLVAGVQETQYF TGCGCCAGCAGCTTGGTAGCGGGGGTCCAAGAGACCCAGTACTTC
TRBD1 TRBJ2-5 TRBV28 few CASRGQLLETQYF TGTGCCAGCAGGGGACAGCTACTGGAGACCCAGTACTTC
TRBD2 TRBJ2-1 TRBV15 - CATPGLAASYNEQFF TGTGCCACCCCGGGACTAGCGGCCTCCTACAATGAGCAGTTCTTC
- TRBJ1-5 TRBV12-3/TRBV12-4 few CASSLRLALNQPQHF TGTGCCAGCAGTTTAAGGTTAGCTCTCAATCAGCCCCAGCATTTT
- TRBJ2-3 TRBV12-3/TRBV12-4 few CASSHRLADTQYF TGTGCCAGCAGTCACAGACTAGCAGATACGCAGTATTTT
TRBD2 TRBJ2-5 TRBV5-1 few CASRDLAGKETQYF TGCGCCAGTAGAGATCTAGCGGGGAAAGAGACCCAGTACTTC
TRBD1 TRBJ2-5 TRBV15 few CATGEGTDQETQYF TGTGCCACAGGGGAAGGGACAGACCAAGAGACCCAGTACTTC
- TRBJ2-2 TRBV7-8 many CASSYSGFSTGELFF TGTGCCAGCAGCTACTCCGGTTTCAGCACCGGGGAGCTGTTTTTT
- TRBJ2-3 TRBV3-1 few CASSQPVATSTDTQYF TGTGCCAGCAGCCAACCCGTAGCCACTAGCACAGATACGCAGTATTTT
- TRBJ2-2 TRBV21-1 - CASSKNAMLGAGASPGELFF TGTGCCAGCAGCAAAAATGCGATGCTAGGAGCGGGAGCTTCCCCCGGGGAGCTGTTTTTT
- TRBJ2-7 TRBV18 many CASSPAGGYYEQYF TGTGCCAGCAGCCCGGCGGGCGGATACTACGAGCAGTACTTC
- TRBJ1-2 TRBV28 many CASDGTAQGDYGYTF TGTGCCAGCGATGGGACCGCACAGGGTGACTATGGCTACACCTTC
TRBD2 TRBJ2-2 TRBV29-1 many CSAVAGGTGELFF TGCAGCGCCGTAGCGGGGGGCACCGGGGAGCTGTTTTTT